This T cell receptor beta chain emerged from a study of T cell responses to AZD1222 COVID-19 vaccine. Overall study context: Pooling covered second doses at about 4 or about 12 weeks.

Concerning this clone: The antigen remains undetermined.

Only in-frame clones appear in the TCRdb table, and some are missing; sequencing was by immunoSEQ multiplex PCR. In the table there are tens of thousands of clones, roughly 80% of which are singletons. Study-wide results and limits: Only after the peak T cell response were repertoires sampled. As reported, nearly half of all spike-specific TCRs target variant regions that are unmutated. Only 5 or 6 people who got AZD1222 tested seropositive at baseline.

CDR1 is SGDLS and CDR2 is YYNGEE in the germline V gene. The CDR3 has 14 residues. V shed 3 bases and J shed 2 bases, with 11 bases lying between them. V usage is TRBV9 and J usage is TRBJ2-5, with D possibly being TRBD2 (6 bases). The source was peripheral blood, collected on day 0 of AZD1222 vaccination. This sequence originates from an adult in good health. In DNA, the CDR3 is TGTGCCAGCAGCGCGACTAGTCGACAAGAGACCCAGTACTTC. Amino acids: CASSATSRQETQYF.